This TCR beta chain emerged from a study of blood T cell repertoires in COVID-19. Across the whole study: Specimens from acute and convalescent COVID-19 originated in the United States, Italy and Spain.

A note on this clone: A junction end diverges from the germline sequence, so it may reflect a read error.

The CDR3 consists of 16 residues. Germline V CDR1 and CDR2: SGHTS, YDEGEE. Profiled with immunoSEQ multiplex PCR; TCRdb holds only in-frame clones, not every one. The data show 120,000 to 150,000 clones, 80% to 90% seen once. The study drew participants aged roughly 18 to 89 years from around 24 US areas. Cohort assignment relied on participant-reported clinical history. This chain connects TRBV5-8 to TRBJ2-5; 7 bases fit TRBD1. This receptor was obtained from a woman between 45 and 60 years old with acute COVID-19. Sequencing was performed on PBMCs or T cells enriched from blood (not recorded which). CDR3 sequence reads: CVSSLGGRVRGETQYF. DNA for the CDR3: TGTGTCAGCAGCTTAGGGGGCAGGGTGAGAGGAGAGACCCAGTACTTC.